A selection of T cell receptor beta chains follows, all from one sample in a study of T cells after yellow fever vaccination. TCRdb fed the 5' RACE reads into MiXCR, producing one record per CDR3 protein. The sample consists of some 320,000 distinct CDR3 sequences, over 3.5% of them appearing once. Sequenced here: PBMCs, sampled 15 days after the yellow fever booster vaccination. These receptors all come from a man younger than 30 who received the YFV17D yellow fever vaccine. Both conserved end residues are part of each CDR3. Fields, in order: D gene, V gene, J gene, clone size, CDR3 protein, CDR3 DNA. The D gene is left open where the match is weak. Clone size is shown for a subset of rows, as once, few, many or a class of expanded clone.

.	TRBV7-9	TRBJ2-2	many	CASSLKRRNTGELFF	TGTGCCAGCAGCTTAAAACGCCGGAACACCGGGGAGCTGTTTTTT
.	TRBV6-5	TRBJ1-4	.	CASSYSGPGDEKLFF	TGTGCCAGCAGTTACTCCGGACCTGGGGATGAAAAACTGTTTTTT
.	TRBV29-1	TRBJ2-1	many	CSVSYNEQFF	TGCAGCGTATCCTACAATGAGCAGTTCTTC
.	TRBV5-6	TRBJ1-2	few	CASSYGGGYTF	TGTGCCAGCAGTTATGGCGGCGGCTACACCTTC
.	TRBV7-9	TRBJ1-5	many	CASSLGDRPQHF	TGTGCCAGCAGCTTGGGCGACCGGCCTCAGCATTTT
TRBD2	TRBV5-6	TRBJ2-3	many	CASRMLGAGTDTQYF	TGTGCCAGCAGGATGCTAGGAGCGGGAACAGATACGCAGTATTTT
.	TRBV18	TRBJ1-1	few	CASSPSTQGMNTEAFF	TGTGCCAGCTCACCCTCCACTCAGGGTATGAACACTGAAGCTTTCTTT
.	TRBV4-2	TRBJ2-3	.	CASSPARHGMQYF	TGTGCCAGCAGCCCTGCTAGACACGGGATGCAGTATTTT
TRBD2	TRBV7-3	TRBJ2-5	many	CASSPREGQETQYF	TGTGCCAGCAGCCCTCGGGAGGGCCAAGAGACCCAGTACTTC
TRBD1	TRBV6-5	TRBJ2-5	few	CASRETGAETQYF	TGTGCCAGCAGGGAGACAGGGGCAGAGACCCAGTACTTC
TRBD1	TRBV19	TRBJ1-5	.	CASSNRDSYQPQHF	TGTGCCAGTAGTAATCGGGACAGTTATCAGCCCCAGCATTTT
.	TRBV29-1	TRBJ1-1	many	CSVQDTAGDTEAFF	TGCAGCGTTCAAGATACGGCGGGGGACACTGAAGCTTTCTTT